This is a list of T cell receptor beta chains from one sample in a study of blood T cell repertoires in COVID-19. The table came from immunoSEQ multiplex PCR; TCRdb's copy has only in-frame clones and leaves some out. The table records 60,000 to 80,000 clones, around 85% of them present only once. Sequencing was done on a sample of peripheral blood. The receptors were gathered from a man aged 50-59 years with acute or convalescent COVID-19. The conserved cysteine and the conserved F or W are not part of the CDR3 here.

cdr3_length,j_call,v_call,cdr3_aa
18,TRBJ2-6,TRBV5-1,ASSLGSPLGESSGANVLT
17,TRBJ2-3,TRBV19,ASSISGLRQGEGTDTQY
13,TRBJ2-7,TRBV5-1,ASSHTDRGLYEQY
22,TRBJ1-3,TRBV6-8,ASSYSVSTRPGTLTGFPGNTIY
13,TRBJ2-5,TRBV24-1,ATSLGLAGGETQY
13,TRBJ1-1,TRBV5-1,ASSLDAGWDTEAF
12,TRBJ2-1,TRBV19,ASSIDFRPGEQF
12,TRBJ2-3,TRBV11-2,ASSRTTSTDTQY
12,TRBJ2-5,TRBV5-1,ASSPGQGEGTQY
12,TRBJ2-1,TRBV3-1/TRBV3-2,ASSRAGTYNEQF
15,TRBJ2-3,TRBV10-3,ATANWKTGARPDTQY
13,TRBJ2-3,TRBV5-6,ASSYLAGDIDTQY
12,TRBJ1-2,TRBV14,ASSQDPGYYGYT
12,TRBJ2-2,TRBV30,AWDSAPNTGELF
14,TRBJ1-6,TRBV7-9,ASSPVLGRLNSPLH
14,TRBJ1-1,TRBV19,ASSTIGSTGNTEAF
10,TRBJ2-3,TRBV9,ASSAFTDTQY
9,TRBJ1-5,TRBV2,ASSEGQLQH